The T cell receptor (beta chain) under discussion was sequenced for a study of OX40 agonist ivuxolimab in advanced cancers. Study overall: Dose-escalation subjects each had hepatocellular carcinoma, melanoma, renal cell or head and neck cancer. It was permissible to have had prior anti-PD-1, anti-PD-L1 or anti-CTLA-4 therapy, and 40% had some.

As regards this clone: Its cognate antigen is unknown. One end of the junction varies from germline; a read error may be responsible.

This CDR3 is built from 15 residues. Germline-derived CDR1 and CDR2 are MNHNS and SASEGT. Whole-study findings and limits: Patients with a partial response at 0.1-3.0 mg/kg had among the lowest clonal expansion. The study found that CD8+ T cells averaged more expanded clones than CD4+.

Here immunoSEQ multiplex PCR was the method, and the copy in TCRdb shows in-frame clones only, minus some. The sample holds 50,000 to 75,000 clones; roughly 87% are singletons and the top ten take less than 0.8%. The rearrangement joins TRBV6-1 to TRBJ2-6; a weak D match, TRBD2 (6 bases). The receptor comes from an adult with an advanced solid tumor such as melanoma, head and neck, liver or kidney cancer. Sequences were derived from CD4+ or CD8+ T cells sorted from blood, sampled in a trial of the OX40 agonist ivuxolimab. The DNA of the CDR3 is TGTGCCAGCAGCGAAGCGGGCGGTGGGGCCAACGTCCTGACTTTC. Translating gives CASSEAGGGANVLTF.